Listed here is a single T cell receptor (beta chain). Compared with germline, one end of the junction differs, possibly owing to a read error. The sample originates from a study of blood T cell repertoires in COVID-19. About the research overall: Italy, Spain and the United States were the sources of the convalescent and acute COVID-19 samples. PBMCs, B-cell-depleted T cells, or T cells provided the cDNA or gDNA that made up the material.

Germline V gene sequence: CDR1 LGHDT, CDR2 YNNKEL (reference sequence). This CDR3 comprises 18 residues. Original processing notes: Using reference gene primer amplification, nucleated cell counts were estimated. Sequencing used immunoSEQ multiplex PCR; TCRdb keeps in-frame clones, though not all of them. V and J calls and clone size are given by that table; D and trimming were obtained from the DNA. The repertoire holds about 71,000 clones, with 86% as singletons. V and J are TRBV3-1 (or the pseudogene TRBV3-2) and TRBJ2-1; 12 nucleotides align to TRBD1. The sequence was collected from a man aged 50 to 60 with active COVID-19. Sequencing was done on a sample of peripheral blood. DNA for the CDR3: TGTGCCAGCAGCCAAGGATCGGGACAGGGGGCCTCCTTCAATGAGCAGTTCTTC. Amino acids: CASSQGSGQGASFNEQFF.